Listed here are 25 T cell receptor beta chains from one sample, sequenced in a study of blood T cell repertoires in COVID-19. Produced via immunoSEQ multiplex PCR; TCRdb's table is partial and in-frame only. The repertoire holds a few hundred thousand clones, with 85% to 90% as singletons. Source material: peripheral blood. The receptor source for this set is a man over 45 with acute or convalescent COVID-19.

The J gene is TRBJ1-2, the V gene TRBV5-1, with D unclear. CDR3 length: 14 amino acids. Trimming stripped 0 bases from V and 8 bases from J, with 14 bases between. The V gene's germline CDR1 is SGHRS and CDR2 YFSETQ. DNA of the CDR3: TGCGCCAGCAGCTTGGAAAGGTTCGGTAGCGGCTACACCTTC. This gives the protein CASSLERFGSGYTF.

This chain joins TRBV4-1 and TRBJ1-6; 9 positions agree with TRBD1. Germline lookup yields CDR1 MGHRA and CDR2 YSYEKL. The CDR3 is made up of 17 amino acids. With V trimmed by 2 bases and J by 6 bases, 8 bases remained unmatched. DNA for the CDR3: TGCGCCAGCAGCCAACCTTACAGGGGGCGTGGTAATTCACCCCTCCACTTT. It encodes CASSQPYRGRGNSPLHF.

This clone was seen once. The gene calls are TRBV29-1 and TRBJ2-3, with D possibly TRBD1 on 6 matching bases. CDR3 length equals 12 residues. Germline CDR1 SQVTM, CDR2 ANQGSEA. The ends were cut back, 7 bases at V and 7 bases at J, with 15 bases in the middle. The CDR3 is CSGKGQSNTQYF. For the CDR3, the DNA is TGCAGCGGTAAGGGACAATCGAATACGCAGTATTTT.

The chain has TRBV3-1 (or the pseudogene TRBV3-2) and TRBJ1-1, with D possibly being TRBD1 (5 bases). Germline V CDR1 and CDR2: LGHDT, YNNKEL (reference sequence). This CDR3 has 17 residues. V was trimmed by 3 bases and J by 1 base, leaving 18 bases between them. CDR3 bases: TGTGCCAGCAGCCATAGGGGCCGTGGGGTAAGGAACACTGAAGCTTTCTTT. This sequence encodes CASSHRGRGVRNTEAFF.

The genes are TRBV5-1 and TRBJ1-1, with D maybe TRBD1 (6 bases). The length of the CDR3 is 16 residues. The germline V gene encodes CDR1 SGHRS and CDR2 YFSETQ. The V gene lost 3 bases and the J gene lost 9 bases, with 24 bases spanning the gap. The CDR3 DNA reads TGCGCCAGCAGCTCCTACCAAACAGGGAAGGTAAGACAAGCTTTCTTT. Its translation is CASSSYQTGKVRQAFF.

The chain joins TRBV6-1 to TRBJ1-2, with 8 bases identical to TRBD1. Trimming took 1 base from V and 3 from J; bases not matched to a gene: 7. The CDR3 extends over 16 amino acids. Looked up from germline, CDR1 is MNHNS and CDR2 is SASEGT. The CDR3 spells CASSEVKGQAYYGYTF. CDR3 DNA: TGTGCCAGCAGTGAAGTGAAGGGACAGGCCTACTATGGCTACACCTTC.

V and J are TRBV2 and TRBJ1-5; D ambiguous. The CDR3 loop spans 14 amino acids. CDR1 and CDR2 from the germline V gene are SNHLY and FYNNEI. The V and J ends lost 6 bases and 0 bases respectively, with 9 bases between them. The chain's CDR3 is CASRLTDSNQPQHF. DNA for the CDR3: TGTGCCAGCAGGCTAACAGATAGCAATCAGCCCCAGCATTTT.

The J gene is TRBJ2-7, the V gene TRBV6-6; perhaps TRBD1 as D (6 bases). Deletions cut 9 bases from V and 0 bases from J, with 18 bases between. The CDR3 has 15 residues. CDR1 MNHNY and CDR2 SVGAGI come from the germline V gene (reference sequence). The DNA of the CDR3 is TGTGCCAGTCGAGGCCAGGGGACACTCTCCTACGAGCAGTACTTC. Protein: CASRGQGTLSYEQYF.

This rearrangement joins TRBV5-6 to TRBJ1-3; no definite D call. Germline lookup yields CDR1 SGHDT and CDR2 YYEEEE. The CDR3 covers 16 residues. Trimming pared 1 base from V and 0 bases from J, leaving 11 bases between. The CDR3 DNA sequence: TGTGCCAGCAGCTTGCTTCAGGCGCACTCTGGAAACACCATATATTTT. Encoded protein: CASSLLQAHSGNTIYF. Full variable domain (outside the CDR3, taken from reference TRBV5-6 and TRBJ1-3): DAGVTQSPTHLIKTRGQQVTLRCSPKSGHDTVSWYQQALGQGPQFIFQYYEEEERQRGNFPDRFSGHQFPNYSSELNVNALLLGDSALYLCASSLLQAHSGNTIYFGEGSWLTVV.

The chain carries TRBV12-3 or TRBV12-4 and TRBJ2-2; D might be TRBD2 (6 bases). The CDR3 has 12 amino acids. Trimming cost V 0 bases and J 15 bases, with 11 bases left between them. CDR3 nucleotides: TGTGCCAGCAGTTTAGCGCGGGGACCCGTGTTTTTT. Its protein is CASSLARGPVFF.

V is TRBV7-9 and J is TRBJ1-2, with D perhaps TRBD1 (6 bases). V was cut by 2 bases and J by 4 bases, with 8 bases left in between. Looked up from germline, CDR1 is SEHNR and CDR2 is FQNEAQ (reference sequence). This CDR3 is 13 amino acids long. For the CDR3, the DNA is TGTGCCAGCAGCTTAACAGGGCCCTATGGCTACACCTTC. Protein: CASSLTGPYGYTF.

The rearrangement links TRBV5-8 to TRBJ1-2; tentatively, D is TRBD1 (5 bases). This CDR3 is 14 amino acids long. From germline, CDR1 is SGHTS and CDR2 YDEGEE. The V end lost 1 base, the J end lost 4 bases, and 11 bases lay between the germline ends. CDR3 DNA sequence: TGTGCCAGCAGCTTGACAGGAGAAATCTATGGCTACACCTTC. Encoded protein: CASSLTGEIYGYTF.

The CDR3: CASSFAGQETQYF. CDR3 nucleotide sequence: TGTGCCAGCAGCTTTGCGGGACAAGAGACCCAGTACTTC. The rearrangement joins TRBV11-2 to TRBJ2-5, with a tentative D call TRBD2 (6 bases). Germline V gene lookup returns CDR1 SGHAT and CDR2 FQNNGV. This CDR3 region has 13 residues. The V gene lost 3 bases and the J gene lost 2 bases, with 7 bases spanning the gap.

The chain employs TRBV3-1 (or the pseudogene TRBV3-2) and TRBJ2-2; D gene uncertain. Trimming left V 2 bases short and J 2 bases short, with 6 bases between. This CDR3 region has 14 residues. Per germline, CDR1 LGHDT and CDR2 YNNKEL (reference sequence). The CDR3 protein is CASSQLLNTGELFF. The CDR3 DNA follows: TGTGCCAGCAGCCAACTCCTCAACACCGGGGAGCTGTTTTTT.

V is TRBV9 and J is TRBJ2-5; TRBD2 is a possible D gene (6 bases). The CDR3 extends over 14 amino acids. The germline V gene has CDR1 SGDLS and CDR2 YYNGEE. V lost 4 bases and J 5 bases, leaving 15 bases between the germline ends. The CDR3 DNA reads TGTGCCAGCAGCCCACCGACTAGAGGGGAGACCCAGTACTTC. Translation gives CASSPPTRGETQYF.

The rearrangement joins TRBV19 to TRBJ1-4; perhaps TRBD1 as D (5 bases). The CDR3 sequence is 14 residues long. V dropped 8 bases and J dropped 0 bases, with 10 bases sitting between them. Germline CDR1 is LNHDA and CDR2 is SQIVND (reference sequence). The CDR3 nucleotides are TGTGCCAGTCAGGGTTCGGCAACTAATGAAAAACTGTTTTTT. Amino acid sequence: CASQGSATNEKLFF.

The V call is TRBV6-5, the J call TRBJ1-3; D is unresolved. The CDR3 spans 14 residues. The germline V and J ends were trimmed by 7 bases and 1 base, with 11 bases remaining between them. Germline CDR1 MNHEY, CDR2 SVGAGI. Here the CDR3 DNA reads TGTGCCAGCACCCGAGGGAGTTCTGGAAACACCATATATTTT. Protein: CASTRGSSGNTIYF.

The rearrangement links TRBV6-5 to TRBJ1-1; D possibly corresponds to TRBD1 (6 bases). This CDR3 is 15 amino acids long. V lost 3 bases and J 0 bases, leaving 11 bases between the germline ends. The V gene's germline CDR1 is MNHEY and CDR2 SVGAGI. CDR3 DNA sequence: TGTGCCAGCAGTTATCGTCAGGGGATGAACACTGAAGCTTTCTTT. This gives the protein CASSYRQGMNTEAFF.

The gene calls are TRBV11-1 and TRBJ1-2; 8 bases agree with TRBD1. The CDR3 is 13 residues long. Germline V CDR1 and CDR2: SGHAT, FQDESV (reference sequence). After removal of 1 base from V and 14 bases from J, the junction contained 9 bases not matched to a gene. In DNA form, the CDR3 reads TGTGCCAGCAGCTTAGGCACCGCGGGACAGGAAACCTTC. Its protein is CASSLGTAGQETF.

This clone was seen at least ten times. This CDR3 is CATGGLRGQGNGETQYF. The CDR3 nucleotides are TGTGCCACCGGGGGTCTTAGGGGACAGGGAAATGGAGAGACCCAGTACTTC. The V and J genes are TRBV7-6 and TRBJ2-5; 9 bases line up with TRBD1. The CDR3 length is 17 residues. After removal of 10 bases from V and 4 bases from J, the junction contained 19 bases not matched to a gene. CDR1 and CDR2 from the germline V gene are SGHVS and FNYEAQ.

The J gene is TRBJ1-1, the V gene TRBV6-5, with 11 bases that match TRBD1. This CDR3 comprises 15 residues. Trimming removed 0 bases from V and 6 bases from J; junction bases left unmatched: 3. The germline CDR1 and CDR2 sequences are MNHEY and SVGAGI. CDR3 protein: CASSYSGTGGAEAFF. In nucleotides, the CDR3 is TGTGCCAGCAGTTACTCTGGGACAGGGGGGGCTGAAGCTTTCTTT.

J is TRBJ2-2 and V is TRBV6-5; 10 bases are a match to TRBD1. The germline CDR1 and CDR2 sequences are MNHEY and SVGAGI. Unmatched junction bases numbered 8, after V lost 6 bases and J lost 7 bases. This CDR3 comprises 15 residues. CDR3 protein: CASSRGQGTVGELFF. The DNA for the CDR3 is TGTGCCAGCAGCCGGGGACAGGGGACCGTCGGGGAGCTGTTTTTT.

The V gene is TRBV5-1, the J gene TRBJ1-1; 7 bases match TRBD1. The CDR3 has 16 residues. The germline V gene encodes CDR1 SGHRS and CDR2 YFSETQ. The V segment lost 3 bases and the J segment 6 bases; nucleotides outside the gene matches: 14. The CDR3 loop is CASSSASRGISAEAFF. Written as DNA, the CDR3 is TGCGCCAGCAGCTCGGCGTCCAGGGGGATTAGTGCTGAAGCTTTCTTT.

The gene calls are TRBV27 and TRBJ1-4; weak D call: TRBD1 (6 bases). V lost 6 bases and J 4 bases, leaving 18 bases between the germline ends. Looked up from germline, CDR1 is MNHEY and CDR2 is SMNVEV (reference sequence). The CDR3 covers 16 residues. The CDR3: CASRTGSGTNNEKLFF. The CDR3 DNA follows: TGTGCCAGCAGGACCGGATCCGGGACAAATAATGAAAAACTGTTTTTT.

The rearrangement joins TRBV6-5 to TRBJ1-1; no clear D. Germline V gene sequence: CDR1 MNHEY, CDR2 SVGAGI. Trimming removed 2 bases at V and 1 base at J, with 5 bases between. This CDR3 comprises 13 residues. The CDR3 region is CASSYGRNTEAFF. Written as DNA, the CDR3 is TGTGCCAGCAGTTACGGCAGGAACACTGAAGCTTTCTTT.